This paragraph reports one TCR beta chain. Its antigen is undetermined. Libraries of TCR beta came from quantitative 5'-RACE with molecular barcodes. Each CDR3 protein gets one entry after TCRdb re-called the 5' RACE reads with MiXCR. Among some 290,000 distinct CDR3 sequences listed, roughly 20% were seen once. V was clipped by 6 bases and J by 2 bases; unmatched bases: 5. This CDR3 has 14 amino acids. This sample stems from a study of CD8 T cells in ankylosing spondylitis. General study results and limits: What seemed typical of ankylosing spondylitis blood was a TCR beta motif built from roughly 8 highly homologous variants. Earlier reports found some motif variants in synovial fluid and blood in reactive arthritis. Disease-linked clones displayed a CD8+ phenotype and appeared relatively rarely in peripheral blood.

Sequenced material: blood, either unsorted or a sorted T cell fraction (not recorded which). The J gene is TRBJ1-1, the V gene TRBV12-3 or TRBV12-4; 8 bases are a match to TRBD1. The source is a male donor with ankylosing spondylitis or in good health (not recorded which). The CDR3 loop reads CASRTGTGNTEAFF. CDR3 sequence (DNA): TGTGCCAGCAGGACCGGGACAGGTAACACTGAAGCTTTCTTT.